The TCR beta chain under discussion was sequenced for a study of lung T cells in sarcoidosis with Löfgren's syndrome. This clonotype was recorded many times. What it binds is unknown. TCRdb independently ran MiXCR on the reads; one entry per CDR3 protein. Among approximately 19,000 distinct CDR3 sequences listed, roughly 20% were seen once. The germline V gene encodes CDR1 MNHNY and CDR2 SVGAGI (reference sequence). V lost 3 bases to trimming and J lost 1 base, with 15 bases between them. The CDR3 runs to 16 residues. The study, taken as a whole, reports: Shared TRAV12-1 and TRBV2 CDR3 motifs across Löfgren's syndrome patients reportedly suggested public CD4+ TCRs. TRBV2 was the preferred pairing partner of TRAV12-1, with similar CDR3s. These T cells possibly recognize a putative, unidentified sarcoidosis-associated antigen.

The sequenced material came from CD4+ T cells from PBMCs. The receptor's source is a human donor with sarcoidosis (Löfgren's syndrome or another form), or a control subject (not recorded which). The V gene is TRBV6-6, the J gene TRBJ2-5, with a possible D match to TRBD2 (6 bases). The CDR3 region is CASSYSMGRGQETQYF. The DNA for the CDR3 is TGTGCCAGCAGTTATTCGATGGGGCGGGGCCAAGAGACCCAGTACTTC.